The 21 T cell receptor beta chains listed next were all sequenced from one sample in a study of cytomegalovirus exposure and HLA in healthy donors. Produced via immunoSEQ multiplex PCR; TCRdb's table is partial and in-frame only. This sample has 200,000 to 250,000 clones, with 80% to 85% found just once. Sequencing used PBMCs. These receptors all come from a young woman in good health and CMV-seropositive.

V is TRBV6-1 and J is TRBJ1-2; a weak D match, TRBD1 (6 bases). Per germline, CDR1 MNHNS and CDR2 SASEGT. V lost 3 bases to trimming and J lost 8 bases, with 19 bases between them. The CDR3 runs 15 residues. The CDR3 coding sequence is TGTGCCAGCAGTGAGTGGACAGCCCCGTTTGGAGGCTACACCTTC. Amino acids: CASSEWTAPFGGYTF.

The chain employs TRBV18 and TRBJ1-2; D not certain. This CDR3 spans 12 amino acids. V gave up 6 bases and J gave up 4 bases, with 9 bases separating them. The germline CDR1 and CDR2 sequences are KGHSH and LQKENI. The CDR3: CASSLTAYGYTF. The DNA for the CDR3 is TGTGCCAGCTCGCTTACAGCCTATGGCTACACCTTC.

The V gene is TRBV2, the J gene TRBJ2-3, with D uncertain. The CDR3 consists of 15 residues. Germline loops: CDR1 SNHLY, CDR2 FYNNEI. Trimming left V 10 bases short and J 2 bases short, with 19 bases between. CDR3 DNA sequence: TGTGCCATCAATCCAGGTCTACTCGCCACAGATACGCAGTATTTT. Its protein product is CAINPGLLATDTQYF. Complete variable domain (other parts from reference TRBV2 and TRBJ2-3): EPEVTQTPSHQVTQMGQEVILRCVPISNHLYFYWYRQILGQKVEFLVSFYNNEISEKSEIFDDQFSVERPDGSNFTLKIRSTKLEDSAMYFCAINPGLLATDTQYFGPGTRLTVL.

The rearrangement links TRBV6-1 to TRBJ2-5, with a tentative D call TRBD1 (5 bases). Germline values: CDR1 MNHNS, CDR2 SASEGT. Trimming pared 6 bases from V and 5 bases from J, leaving 16 bases between. The CDR3 has 14 amino acids. Here the CDR3 DNA reads TGTGCCAGCAGCCCTGGGGCAGGGCAGGAGACCCAGTACTTC. Translated, it gives CASSPGAGQETQYF.

The chain carries TRBV19 and TRBJ1-5; D remains unclear. The V end lost 3 bases, the J end lost 7 bases, and 16 bases lay between the germline ends. The V gene's germline CDR1 is LNHDA and CDR2 SQIVND (reference sequence). The CDR3 has 15 amino acids. In DNA, the CDR3 is TGTGCCAGTAGTATGTCACCCCCAGACGGGCAGCCCCAGCATTTT. This translates into CASSMSPPDGQPQHF. The whole variable domain, remainder taken from reference TRBV19 and TRBJ1-5, is DGGITQSPKYLFRKEGQNVTLSCEQNLNHDAMYWYRQDPGQGLRLIYYSQIVNDFQKGDIAEGYSVSREKKESFPLTVTSAQKNPTAFYLCASSMSPPDGQPQHFGDGTRLSIL.

The J gene is TRBJ1-1, the V gene TRBV30; D perhaps matches TRBD1 (5 bases). Germline CDR1 GTSNPN, CDR2 SVGIG (reference sequence). This CDR3 comprises 16 residues. V was cut by 1 base and J by 1 base, with 16 bases left in between. The CDR3 sequence: CAWSEKSTEWNTEAFF. In DNA, the CDR3 is TGTGCCTGGAGTGAAAAGTCGACAGAATGGAACACTGAAGCTTTCTTT.

This clone was seen only once. This chain joins TRBV29-1 and TRBJ2-7; no firm D call. Deletions cut 7 bases from V and 0 bases from J, with 13 bases between. This CDR3 region has 13 residues. CDR1 and CDR2 (germline): SQVTM, ANQGSEA. DNA of the CDR3: TGCAGCGCGTCTGCCTCCAGCTCCTACGAGCAGTACTTC. This encodes CSASASSSYEQYF.

This chain joins TRBV28 and TRBJ2-1; 10 nucleotides line up with TRBD2. The germline gives CDR1 MDHEN, CDR2 SYDVKM. With 5 bases clipped from V and 1 base from J, the junction kept 17 bases outside the gene matches. This CDR3 has 20 amino acids. DNA for the CDR3: TGTGCCAGCAGTCTCCCCATCCGGTTACTAGCGGGGTCATCCTACAATGAGCAGTTCTTC. As protein: CASSLPIRLLAGSSYNEQFF.

The chain recombines TRBV5-1 with TRBJ1-2, with 7 bases that match TRBD1. The CDR3 is 16 residues long. CDR1 and CDR2 from the germline V gene are SGHRS and YFSETQ. V gave up 7 bases and J gave up 7 bases; unmatched junction bases: 19. The CDR3 region has the DNA TGCGCCAGCGCCAGAGAGACGACAGGGCTTGAGAGTGGCTACACCTTC. It encodes CASARETTGLESGYTF.

The rearrangement uses TRBV5-1 and TRBJ2-2; D not certain. Germline CDR1 and CDR2: SGHRS and YFSETQ. Trimming took off 0 bases at V and 0 bases at J, with 9 bases between the two ends. The length of the CDR3 is 16 residues. The CDR3 loop is CASSLVAAANTGELFF. In DNA, the CDR3 is TGCGCCAGCAGCTTGGTCGCGGCTGCGAACACCGGGGAGCTGTTTTTT.

The chain couples TRBV5-1 to TRBJ2-2; 9 bases map to TRBD1. The CDR3 has 16 amino acids. V trimming: 2 bases; J trimming: 7 bases; junction bases outside the gene matches: 9. The germline V gene has CDR1 SGHRS and CDR2 YFSETQ. DNA for the CDR3: TGCGCCAGCAGCTTAGGACAGGGGACGAAGAACGGGGAGCTGTTTTTT. This gives the protein CASSLGQGTKNGELFF.

This clone was detected only a few times. The CDR3 loop is CASSFGGFTDTQYF. CDR3 nucleotides: TGTGCCAGCAGCTTCGGCGGGTTCACAGATACGCAGTATTTT. The chain joins TRBV13 to TRBJ2-3; maybe TRBD2 (5 bases). Germline loops: CDR1 PRHDT, CDR2 FYEKMQ (reference sequence). Trimming took 3 bases from V and 2 from J, leaving 9 bases between them. The CDR3 sequence is 14 residues long. Supplemented by reference TRBV13 and TRBJ2-3, the full variable domain reads AAGVIQSPRHLIKEKRETATLKCYPIPRHDTVYWYQQGPGQDPQFLISFYEKMQSDKGSIPDRFSAQQFSDYHSELNMSSLELGDSALYFCASSFGGFTDTQYFGPGTRLTVL.

The rearrangement joins TRBV11-2 to TRBJ1-5, with D tentatively TRBD1 (5 bases). CDR1 is SGHAT and CDR2 is FQNNGV in the germline V gene. V dropped 1 base and J dropped 0 bases, with 10 bases sitting between them. This CDR3 is 16 amino acids long. The CDR3 nucleotides are TGTGCCAGCAGCTTAGCGGGAGGGACTAGCAATCAGCCCCAGCATTTT. This sequence encodes CASSLAGGTSNQPQHF.

The rearrangement uses TRBV10-1 and TRBJ2-3, with TRBD1 matching over 7 bases. V lost 9 bases and J lost 1; bases outside the gene matches: 16. This CDR3 spans 17 amino acids. CDR1 and CDR2 from the germline V gene are WNHNN and SYGVQD (reference sequence). The CDR3 spells CARDWDSKENGTDTQYF. CDR3 coding DNA: TGCGCCAGGGATTGGGACAGCAAGGAGAACGGCACAGATACGCAGTATTTT.

This chain joins TRBV5-4 and TRBJ1-4, with 11 bases identical to TRBD1. Per the germline V gene, CDR1 is SGHNT and CDR2 is YYREEE (reference sequence). V lost 2 bases to trimming and J lost 13 bases; unmatched junction nucleotides: 10. There are 15 residues in the CDR3. The CDR3: CASSLGQGAAGGLFF. CDR3 sequence (DNA): TGTGCCAGCAGCTTAGGACAGGGGGCCGCCGGGGGACTGTTTTTT.

The CDR3 protein is CASSVVLAGGSDEQFF. The DNA of the CDR3 is TGTGCCAGCAGCGTAGTGCTAGCGGGAGGGTCGGATGAGCAGTTCTTC. The chain recombines TRBV9 with TRBJ2-1, with 12 bases lining up with TRBD2. V lost 0 bases, J lost 8 bases, and 6 bases stayed unmatched. Germline CDR1 and CDR2: SGDLS and YYNGEE. The CDR3 covers 16 residues.

This chain uses TRBV6-6 with TRBJ2-4; 7 bases fit TRBD1. CDR3 size: 14 residues. J lost 4 bases, V lost 6 bases, and 6 bases had no gene match. The V gene's germline CDR1 is MNHNY and CDR2 SVGAGI (reference sequence). The CDR3 DNA sequence: TGTGCCAGCAGGCCGGGACAGCAGAAAAACATTCAGTACTTC. This codes for CASRPGQQKNIQYF.

This rearrangement joins TRBV9 to TRBJ1-5, with a possible D match to TRBD1 (5 bases). Between the trimmed V and J ends, which lost 3 bases and 3 bases, there was a span of 13 bases. Germline loops: CDR1 SGDLS, CDR2 YYNGEE. CDR3 length equals 15 residues. The CDR3 DNA reads TGTGCCAGCAGCGAATGGGACGGCATCAATCAGCCCCAGCATTTT. This gives the protein CASSEWDGINQPQHF.

The chain has TRBV30 and TRBJ1-3; no reliable D call. V gave up 4 bases and J gave up 5 bases, with 24 bases separating them. CDR3 size: 17 residues. In germline, CDR1 is GTSNPN, CDR2 SVGIG (reference sequence). Here the CDR3 reads CAWIGSPPVAARNTIYF. The CDR3 DNA sequence: TGTGCCTGGATCGGATCCCCCCCGGTGGCTGCTAGAAACACCATATATTTT.

The genes are TRBV19 and TRBJ1-5; TRBD1 aligns across 9 bases. CDR3 length equals 15 residues. Germline V lookup: CDR1 LNHDA, CDR2 SQIVND (reference sequence). The V and J ends lost 5 bases and 5 bases, in that order; junction bases with no gene match: 7. The CDR3 DNA reads as TGTGCCAGTAGTCCCGGGACAGGGCATGATCAGCCCCAGCATTTT. Translation: CASSPGTGHDQPQHF.

This clone is a singleton in its sample. The chain uses TRBV30 and TRBJ2-7; TRBD2 might be the D (5 bases). With 7 bases removed from V and 2 bases from J, the gap between germline ends came to 18 bases. There are 14 residues in the CDR3. CDR1 is GTSNPN, CDR2 SVGIG, per germline (reference sequence). The CDR3 is CAFKRERRAYEQYF. CDR3 coding DNA: TGTGCCTTCAAAAGGGAGAGAAGGGCCTACGAGCAGTACTTC. Variable domain in full (rest from reference TRBV30 and TRBJ2-7): SQTIHQWPATLVQPVGSPLSLECTVEGTSNPNLYWYRQAAGRGLQLLFYSVGIGQISSEVPQNLSASRPQDRQFILSSKKLLLSDSGFYLCAFKRERRAYEQYFGPGTRLTVT.